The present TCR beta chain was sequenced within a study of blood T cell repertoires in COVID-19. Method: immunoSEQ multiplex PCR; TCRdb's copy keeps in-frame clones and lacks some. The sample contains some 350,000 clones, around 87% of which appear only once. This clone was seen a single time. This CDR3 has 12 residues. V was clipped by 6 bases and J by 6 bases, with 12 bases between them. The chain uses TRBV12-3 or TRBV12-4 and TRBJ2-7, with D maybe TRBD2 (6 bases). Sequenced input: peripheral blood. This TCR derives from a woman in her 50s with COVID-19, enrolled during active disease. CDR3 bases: TGTGCCAGCAGGACCCGGGGGACCGAGCAGTACTTC. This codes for CASRTRGTEQYF.